Following are 5 T cell receptor beta chains from one sample sequenced in a study of cytotoxic CD8 clonotypes in ibrutinib-treated CLL. Produced via immunoSEQ multiplex PCR; TCRdb's table is partial and in-frame only. Found here are over 65,000 clones, more than 60% of them singletons; the top ten hold around 5.8%. This specimen consisted of PBMCs, obtained after 12 months of ibrutinib treatment. These receptors all come from a human donor with chronic lymphocytic leukemia.

The CDR3 DNA sequence: TGTGCCATTACGGCAGGGGCTACTAGCACAGATACGCAGTATTTT. Translated: CAITAGATSTDTQYF. The rearrangement joins TRBV10-3 to TRBJ2-3, with D possibly being TRBD1 (6 bases). The CDR3 sequence is 15 residues long. Between the trimmed V and J ends, which lost 9 bases and 0 bases, there was a span of 16 bases. Germline assignment: CDR1 ENHRY and CDR2 SYGVKD.

This clone was seen more than once but under ten times. The chain couples TRBV6-6 to TRBJ1-1, with 9 bases fitting TRBD1. V lost 2 bases, J lost 12 bases, and 4 bases stayed unmatched. This CDR3 is 12 amino acids long. From germline, CDR1 is MNHNY and CDR2 SVGAGI (reference sequence). CDR3 sequence reads: CASSYPGQGTFF. The CDR3 DNA sequence: TGTGCCAGCAGTTACCCAGGACAGGGGACTTTCTTT.

This clone was detected only once. The chain recombines TRBV19 with TRBJ1-1; a possible D gene is TRBD1 (6 bases). Trimming left V 0 bases short and J 1 base short, with 9 bases between. CDR3 size: 15 residues. Per germline, CDR1 LNHDA and CDR2 SQIVND (reference sequence). The CDR3 loop reads CASSIDPGANTEAFF. DNA of the CDR3: TGTGCCAGTAGTATAGATCCAGGGGCGAACACTGAAGCTTTCTTT.

The chain links TRBV30 to TRBJ1-1; no clear D gene. CDR1 GTSNPN and CDR2 SVGIG come from the germline V gene (reference sequence). This CDR3 region has 12 residues. V lost 3 bases, J lost 7 bases, and 12 bases lay in between. CDR3 protein: CAWSLVSLEAFF. CDR3 DNA sequence: TGTGCCTGGAGCCTCGTCAGCCTTGAAGCTTTCTTT.

The chain links TRBV5-4 to TRBJ2-1, with 9 bases matching TRBD2. The CDR3 extends over 16 amino acids. V lost 3 bases to trimming and J lost 6 bases; unmatched junction nucleotides: 10. In germline, CDR1 is SGHNT, CDR2 YYREEE (reference sequence). The chain's CDR3 is CASSSYRERGVNEQFF. In DNA, the CDR3 is TGTGCCAGCAGCTCGTACCGCGAGCGGGGGGTCAATGAGCAGTTCTTC.